Listed below are T cell receptor beta chains from one sample, sequenced in a study of beta chain features in type 1 diabetes. The repertoire was sequenced with immunoSEQ multiplex PCR; TCRdb's copy has only in-frame clones and lacks some. The sample shows 140,000 or so clones, 8% to 13% of them seen only once. Specimen: naive CD4+ T cells from blood. The receptors stem from a man in his late teens or twenties in good health. CDR3s include the opening cysteine and the closing phenylalanine or tryptophan. A D gene is named only where the DNA matches it firmly. Some rows have no size entry. The others give once, few or many, or a class for an expanded clone.

d_gene: -; abundance: few; v_gene: TRBV6-5; j_gene: TRBJ1-4; CDR3aa: CASSRQDGDREKLFF; CDR3nt: TGTGCCAGCAGCCGACAGGACGGGGATCGGGAAAAACTGTTTTTT
d_gene: -; abundance: many; v_gene: TRBV29-1; j_gene: TRBJ2-1; CDR3aa: CSVSSVNEQFF; CDR3nt: TGCAGCGTTTCGAGTGTCAATGAGCAGTTCTTC
d_gene: TRBD2; abundance: -; v_gene: TRBV27; j_gene: TRBJ2-4; CDR3aa: CASSDTSGGAQTKNIQYF; CDR3nt: TGTGCCAGCAGCGATACTAGCGGGGGGGCCCAAACCAAAAACATTCAGTACTTC
d_gene: TRBD2; abundance: -; v_gene: TRBV30; j_gene: TRBJ2-2; CDR3aa: CAWTSLTGGTGELFF; CDR3nt: TGTGCCTGGACTAGTTTGACGGGGGGTACCGGGGAGCTGTTTTTT
d_gene: -; abundance: -; v_gene: TRBV30; j_gene: TRBJ1-2; CDR3aa: CAWNPAGRDGYTF; CDR3nt: TGTGCCTGGAACCCGGCGGGGAGGGATGGCTACACCTTC
d_gene: -; abundance: -; v_gene: TRBV19; j_gene: TRBJ2-7; CDR3aa: CASTQDREGYEQYF; CDR3nt: TGTGCCAGTACCCAGGACAGGGAGGGCTACGAGCAGTACTTC
d_gene: -; abundance: -; v_gene: TRBV9; j_gene: TRBJ2-5; CDR3aa: CASSVGRPGVKETQYF; CDR3nt: TGTGCCAGCAGCGTAGGCAGGCCAGGGGTTAAAGAGACCCAGTACTTC
d_gene: TRBD2; abundance: few; v_gene: TRBV4-2; j_gene: TRBJ2-2; CDR3aa: CASSLEAGGLAGELFF; CDR3nt: TGTGCCAGCAGCCTCGAAGCGGGGGGGCTTGCCGGGGAGCTGTTTTTT
d_gene: -; abundance: -; v_gene: TRBV5-1; j_gene: TRBJ1-1; CDR3aa: CASSLAGYGTEAFF; CDR3nt: TGCGCCAGCAGCTTGGCGGGGTACGGCACTGAAGCTTTCTTT
d_gene: TRBD1; abundance: -; v_gene: TRBV7-3; j_gene: TRBJ2-7; CDR3aa: CASSFSGTGGYEQYF; CDR3nt: TGTGCCAGCAGCTTCTCCGGGACAGGGGGCTACGAGCAGTACTTC
d_gene: TRBD1; abundance: few; v_gene: TRBV6-5; j_gene: TRBJ1-2; CDR3aa: CASRPGTGNYGYTF; CDR3nt: TGTGCCAGCAGACCCGGGACAGGAAACTATGGCTACACCTTC
d_gene: -; abundance: -; v_gene: TRBV28; j_gene: TRBJ2-1; CDR3aa: CASSLSASPSYNEQFF; CDR3nt: TGTGCCAGCAGTTTAAGTGCTAGCCCATCCTACAATGAGCAGTTCTTC
d_gene: TRBD1; abundance: -; v_gene: TRBV18; j_gene: TRBJ1-1; CDR3aa: CASSPTGVGTEAFF; CDR3nt: TGTGCCAGCTCACCGACAGGGGTGGGCACTGAAGCTTTCTTT
d_gene: TRBD1; abundance: -; v_gene: TRBV6-5; j_gene: TRBJ1-1; CDR3aa: CASSYFGQDEAFF; CDR3nt: TGTGCCAGCAGTTACTTCGGACAGGATGAAGCTTTCTTT
d_gene: -; abundance: -; v_gene: TRBV7-9; j_gene: TRBJ1-2; CDR3aa: CASSLGQGFSYGYTF; CDR3nt: TGTGCCAGCAGCTTAGGCCAGGGCTTCAGCTATGGCTACACCTTC
d_gene: -; abundance: -; v_gene: TRBV5-1; j_gene: TRBJ1-3; CDR3aa: CASSPDGRNSGNTIYF; CDR3nt: TGCGCCAGCAGCCCGGACGGGAGAAACTCTGGAAACACCATATATTTT
d_gene: TRBD1; abundance: many; v_gene: TRBV5-1; j_gene: TRBJ2-1; CDR3aa: CASSKGQPSNNEQFF; CDR3nt: TGCGCCAGCAGCAAGGGACAGCCGTCCAACAATGAGCAGTTCTTC
d_gene: -; abundance: few; v_gene: TRBV2; j_gene: TRBJ2-5; CDR3aa: CASSDILAGETQYF; CDR3nt: TGTGCCAGCAGTGATATACTAGCCGGGGAGACCCAGTACTTC
d_gene: TRBD1; abundance: -; v_gene: TRBV5-6; j_gene: TRBJ2-7; CDR3aa: CASSLKGQGAYEQYF; CDR3nt: TGTGCCAGCAGCTTGAAGGGACAGGGGGCGTACGAGCAGTACTTC
d_gene: TRBD1; abundance: -; v_gene: TRBV19; j_gene: TRBJ2-1; CDR3aa: CASNLGTGVNEQFF; CDR3nt: TGTGCCAGTAACCTCGGGACAGGGGTTAATGAGCAGTTCTTC
d_gene: TRBD1; abundance: -; v_gene: TRBV27; j_gene: TRBJ2-5; CDR3aa: CASKTGIGETQYF; CDR3nt: TGTGCCAGCAAGACAGGGATCGGCGAGACCCAGTACTTC
d_gene: -; abundance: few; v_gene: TRBV7-2; j_gene: TRBJ1-2; CDR3aa: CASSLEATAYGYTF; CDR3nt: TGTGCCAGCAGCTTAGAGGCGACAGCTTATGGCTACACCTTC
d_gene: TRBD1; abundance: -; v_gene: TRBV11-2; j_gene: TRBJ2-2; CDR3aa: CASSSQGALSTGELFF; CDR3nt: TGTGCCAGCAGCTCTCAGGGGGCGCTTAGCACCGGGGAGCTGTTTTTT
d_gene: TRBD1; abundance: few; v_gene: TRBV5-1; j_gene: TRBJ1-5; CDR3aa: CASSLTGGNQPQHF; CDR3nt: TGCGCCAGCAGCTTGACAGGGGGCAATCAGCCCCAGCATTTT
d_gene: -; abundance: -; v_gene: TRBV7-9; j_gene: TRBJ2-3; CDR3aa: CASSLWGMTGKADTQYF; CDR3nt: TGTGCCAGCAGCTTGTGGGGTATGACAGGAAAGGCAGATACGCAGTATTTT
d_gene: TRBD1; abundance: few; v_gene: TRBV6-5; j_gene: TRBJ2-4; CDR3aa: CASSTTGGTLFIQYF; CDR3nt: TGTGCCAGCAGTACTACAGGGGGGACTTTGTTTATTCAGTACTTC
d_gene: -; abundance: few; v_gene: TRBV7-9; j_gene: TRBJ2-2; CDR3aa: CASSLFSENTGELFF; CDR3nt: TGTGCCAGCAGCTTATTCTCAGAGAACACCGGGGAGCTGTTTTTT
d_gene: -; abundance: -; v_gene: TRBV7-2; j_gene: TRBJ2-7; CDR3aa: CASSVNGGGGSYEQYF; CDR3nt: TGTGCCAGCAGCGTCAACGGGGGCGGGGGATCCTACGAGCAGTACTTC
d_gene: -; abundance: few; v_gene: TRBV7-2; j_gene: TRBJ2-5; CDR3aa: CASSLGAEKETQYF; CDR3nt: TGTGCCAGCAGCTTAGGAGCTGAGAAAGAGACCCAGTACTTC
d_gene: -; abundance: -; v_gene: TRBV19; j_gene: TRBJ1-4; CDR3aa: CACRDGGSNEKLFF; CDR3nt: TGTGCCTGCCGGGACGGGGGTTCTAATGAAAAACTGTTTTTT
d_gene: TRBD1; abundance: few; v_gene: TRBV7-2; j_gene: TRBJ1-4; CDR3aa: CASSQGGPPEKLFF; CDR3nt: TGTGCCAGCAGCCAGGGGGGCCCACCGGAAAAACTGTTTTTT
d_gene: TRBD2; abundance: -; v_gene: TRBV19; j_gene: TRBJ2-1; CDR3aa: CASSIGGGVEQFF; CDR3nt: TGTGCCAGTAGTATAGGTGGGGGGGTAGAGCAGTTCTTC
d_gene: -; abundance: -; v_gene: TRBV5-4; j_gene: TRBJ2-7; CDR3aa: CASSLGFAGYEQYF; CDR3nt: TGTGCCAGCAGCTTGGGGTTTGCGGGCTACGAGCAGTACTTC
d_gene: -; abundance: -; v_gene: TRBV25-1; j_gene: TRBJ1-4; CDR3aa: CASSGSTGWAGNEKLFF; CDR3nt: TGTGCCAGCAGTGGATCAACAGGCTGGGCCGGTAATGAAAAACTGTTTTTT
d_gene: TRBD2; abundance: few; v_gene: TRBV7-2; j_gene: TRBJ2-3; CDR3aa: CASSLTPTSGGQYTQYF; CDR3nt: TGTGCCAGCAGCCTTACGCCGACTAGCGGGGGGCAGTATACGCAGTATTTT
d_gene: -; abundance: few; v_gene: TRBV5-6; j_gene: TRBJ1-3; CDR3aa: CASSGGADSGNTIYF; CDR3nt: TGTGCCAGCAGCGGGGGCGCGGACTCTGGAAACACCATATATTTT
d_gene: -; abundance: -; v_gene: TRBV15; j_gene: TRBJ2-7; CDR3aa: CATSREGRGLEQYF; CDR3nt: TGTGCCACCAGCAGAGAGGGCAGGGGTTTGGAGCAGTACTTC
d_gene: TRBD1; abundance: few; v_gene: TRBV9; j_gene: TRBJ2-1; CDR3aa: CASSDRGLGNEQFF; CDR3nt: TGTGCCAGCAGCGACAGGGGATTGGGGAATGAGCAGTTCTTC
d_gene: -; abundance: few; v_gene: TRBV7-7; j_gene: TRBJ2-2; CDR3aa: CASSLLGGGNTGELFF; CDR3nt: TGTGCCAGCAGCTTATTAGGGGGGGGCAACACCGGGGAGCTGTTTTTT
d_gene: -; abundance: -; v_gene: TRBV9; j_gene: TRBJ2-7; CDR3aa: CASSLAPQLFGEQYF; CDR3nt: TGTGCCAGCAGCCTCGCGCCCCAATTATTCGGCGAGCAGTACTTC
d_gene: TRBD1; abundance: few; v_gene: TRBV2; j_gene: TRBJ1-2; CDR3aa: CASSIGTGGNGYGYTF; CDR3nt: TGTGCCAGCAGCATTGGGACAGGGGGTAACGGCTATGGCTACACCTTC
d_gene: TRBD1; abundance: -; v_gene: TRBV18; j_gene: TRBJ2-3; CDR3aa: CASSPNRGYTDTQYF; CDR3nt: TGTGCCAGCTCCCCGAACAGGGGATACACAGATACGCAGTATTTT
d_gene: TRBD1; abundance: -; v_gene: TRBV12-5; j_gene: TRBJ2-1; CDR3aa: CASGPGQTYNEQFF; CDR3nt: TGTGCTAGTGGTCCGGGACAGACGTACAATGAGCAGTTCTTC
d_gene: -; abundance: -; v_gene: TRBV18; j_gene: TRBJ2-5; CDR3aa: CASSPPTVQETQYF; CDR3nt: TGTGCCAGCTCACCACCGACAGTTCAAGAGACCCAGTACTTC
d_gene: TRBD1; abundance: -; v_gene: TRBV6-5; j_gene: TRBJ1-5; CDR3aa: CASRPGDRVNQPQHF; CDR3nt: TGTGCCAGCCGACCCGGGGACAGGGTTAATCAGCCCCAGCATTTT
d_gene: -; abundance: -; v_gene: TRBV25-1; j_gene: TRBJ2-5; CDR3aa: CASSEWGGNQETQYF; CDR3nt: TGTGCCAGCAGTGAATGGGGGGGCAACCAAGAGACCCAGTACTTC